What follows are 2 T cell receptor beta chains derived from one specimen sequenced in a study of T cells after yellow fever vaccination. Using its own MiXCR run on the 5' RACE reads, TCRdb lists one record per CDR3 protein. This sample has a few hundred thousand distinct CDR3 sequences, with about 5% found just once. Here the sequenced sample was CD4+ T cells sorted from PBMCs, taken on the day of the yellow fever booster vaccination. The receptors were gathered from a man aged 18 to 35 who received the YFV17D yellow fever vaccine.

The table lists this clonotype with many counts. J is TRBJ2-3 and V is TRBV20-1, with D possibly matching TRBD1 (6 bases). There are 14 residues in the CDR3. Trimming shortened V by 3 bases and J by 0 bases, and 10 bases separated the two germline ends. The V gene's germline CDR1 is DFQATT and CDR2 SNEGSKA (reference sequence). The CDR3, as DNA: TGCAGTGCTAGCTGGACAGACAGCACAGATACGCAGTATTTT. Protein sequence: CSASWTDSTDTQYF.

The chain carries TRBV20-1 and TRBJ2-2, with a tentative D call TRBD1 (6 bases). Trimming removed 4 bases from V and 6 bases from J, with 12 bases in between. The CDR3 sequence is 13 residues long. Germline V gene lookup returns CDR1 DFQATT and CDR2 SNEGSKA (reference sequence). This CDR3 is CSATYAGAGELFF. CDR3 nucleotide sequence: TGCAGTGCTACCTACGCAGGGGCCGGGGAGCTGTTTTTT.